This T cell receptor (beta chain) was identified during a study of blood T cell repertoires in COVID-19. Study information: Both acute and convalescent COVID-19 samples were obtained from the United States, Italy and Spain. The cDNA or gDNA used as material had been derived from T cells, B-cell-depleted T cells, or PBMCs.

Authors' data handling: Estimated nucleated cell counts came from reference gene primer amplification. Here immunoSEQ multiplex PCR was the method, and the copy in TCRdb shows in-frame clones only, minus some. Clone size and the V and J calls come from that table; the DNA yielded D and trimming. The repertoire has 150,000 or so clones, 86% of them found once; the top ten carry roughly an eighth. V shed 6 bases, J shed 5 bases, and the junction held 5 bases outside the gene matches. This CDR3 contains 13 residues. Per germline, CDR1 LNHDA and CDR2 SQIVND (reference sequence). The clonotype comes from a woman aged 70 to 79 with COVID-19, enrolled during active disease. The sequenced material came from peripheral blood. The chain carries TRBV19 and TRBJ1-1; TRBD1 aligns across 8 bases. The CDR3 here is CASRDRAGTEAFF. The DNA for the CDR3 is TGTGCCAGTAGGGACAGGGCAGGGACTGAAGCTTTCTTT.